The rows below give T cell receptor beta chains drawn from one sample of a study of metastatic and nonmetastatic thyroid tumors. MiXCR re-clonotyped the PCR reads for TCRdb. The table includes some 35,000 clones, more than 25% detected once. Sequenced input: blood. The receptors were sampled from a male donor with papillary thyroid cancer or a benign thyroid nodule (not recorded which). Some clones in this sample may be carry-over from other donors' samples. The CDR3 runs from the conserved cysteine through the conserved F or W. Fields, in order: V gene, D gene, J gene, clone size, CDR3 DNA, CDR3 protein. D genes are given only for firm matches. A clone size is listed for some rows: how often the clone was seen (once, few, many), or a class if it is expanded.

>TRBV18|-|TRBJ2-7|-
TGTGCCAGCTCACCACCGCAGGGGATCTACGAGCAGTACTTC
CASSPPQGIYEQYF
>TRBV20-1|TRBD2|TRBJ2-4|many
TGCAGTGCTCGTACCATGACTAGCGTTAAAAACATTCAGTACTTC
CSARTMTSVKNIQYF
>TRBV3-1|-|TRBJ2-2|many
TGTGCCAGCAGCCAAGGTTCATGGACTGCGAACACCGGGGAGCTGTTTTTT
CASSQGSWTANTGELFF
>TRBV4-1|TRBD2|TRBJ2-1|many
TGCGCCAGCAGCCGCCTCCGAGCGGGAGAGGGTGAGCAGTTCTTC
CASSRLRAGEGEQFF
>TRBV28|-|TRBJ2-1|many
TGTGCCAGCAGATCGGGGTCACGGGGGCAGTTCTTC
CASRSGSRGQFF
>TRBV20-1|-|TRBJ2-5|many
TGCAGTGCTAACGGCGGGACGTTCCAAGAGACCCAGTACTTC
CSANGGTFQETQYF
>TRBV9|TRBD2|TRBJ2-7|-
TGTGCCAGCAGCGGCCTCGCGGGGGAGGGCCGGGACGAGCAGTACTTC
CASSGLAGEGRDEQYF
>TRBV6-1|-|TRBJ2-5|-
TGTGCCAGCGTCGGAACCTCGGAGACCCAGTACTTC
CASVGTSETQYF
>TRBV14|-|TRBJ1-4|-
TGTGCCAGCAGCCAAGGCCCGTGGGGAGATGAAAAACTGTTTTTT
CASSQGPWGDEKLFF
>TRBV5-1|-|TRBJ2-6|-
TGCGCCAGCAGCCTCGGGAACTCTGGGGCCAACGTCCTGACTTTC
CASSLGNSGANVLTF
>TRBV5-1|-|TRBJ1-1|-
TGCGCCAGCAGCTTAATGGGGGCGACAGAAGCTTTCTTT
CASSLMGATEAFF
>TRBV28|-|TRBJ1-4|-
TGTGCCAGCAGTTCAACCCTAGGGGGGGGAAGGGAAAAACTGTTTTTT
CASSSTLGGGREKLFF
>TRBV15|TRBD2|TRBJ2-1|many
TGTGCCACCAGAAGAGATATGGGACTAGGGATAGATGAGCAGTTCTTC
CATRRDMGLGIDEQFF
>TRBV28|-|TRBJ2-7|few
TGTGCCAGCAGAGCCCCCCACGAGCAGTACTTC
CASRAPHEQYF
>TRBV2|TRBD1|TRBJ2-4|-
TGTGCCAGCAGTGACAGGGGGTCGGCCAAAAACATTCAGTACTTC
CASSDRGSAKNIQYF
>TRBV6-1|-|TRBJ2-1|many
TGTGCCAGCAGCCTTAGCGAAGGTGGTTACAATGAGCAGTTCTTC
CASSLSEGGYNEQFF
>TRBV9|-|TRBJ2-7|-
TGTGCCAGCAGCCAAGTACATGGGTCCGACGAGCAGTACTTC
CASSQVHGSDEQYF
>TRBV11-2|-|TRBJ2-1|-
TGTGCCAGCAGCCCCTTCCCCCTGACCAGGTACAATGAGCAGTTCTTC
CASSPFPLTRYNEQFF
>TRBV19|-|TRBJ2-7|-
TGTGCCAGTAGTATAGAAAGCGGGCCCTACGAGCAGTACTTT
CASSIESGPYEQYF
>TRBV7-6|TRBD2|TRBJ2-7|-
TGTGCCAGCAGCTTAGGGGGCGGGAGCCACGAGCAGTACTTC
CASSLGGGSHEQYF
>TRBV10-3|-|TRBJ2-7|many
TGTGCCGCCCGACAGGTTCTCCACGAGCAGTACTTC
CAARQVLHEQYF
>TRBV5-1|TRBD2|TRBJ2-5|-
TGCGCCAGCAGCTTGGAGGGACTAGCGGGATCAGAGACCCAGTACTTC
CASSLEGLAGSETQYF
>TRBV18|-|TRBJ2-3|-
TGTGCCAGCTCACCCCAGGGGGGGGACAGGAGATCCACAGATACGCAGTATTTT
CASSPQGGDRRSTDTQYF
>TRBV9|TRBD2|TRBJ2-3|-
TGTGCCAGCAGCGTAGCTACTAGCGGGAGGGCCTGGCAGTATTTT
CASSVATSGRAWQYF
>TRBV6-1|-|TRBJ2-1|many
TGTGCCAGCAGTTCCACAAACAATGAGCAGTTCTTC
CASSSTNNEQFF
>TRBV10-2|-|TRBJ2-6|-
TGCGCCAGCAGTGACAGGGGGGCGTCTGGGGCCAACGTCCTGACTTTC
CASSDRGASGANVLTF
>TRBV12-3/TRBV12-4|-|TRBJ2-3|few
TGTGCCAGCAGTTTATCCCTTAGCGTTCGCTCGGGGGATACGCAGTATTTT
CASSLSLSVRSGDTQYF
>TRBV20-1|-|TRBJ1-4|few
TGCAGTGCTAGAGTTGGTTCGGAAGTAGAAAAACTGTTTTTT
CSARVGSEVEKLFF
>TRBV24-1|TRBD1|TRBJ2-1|few
TGTGCCACCAGTGATGGGGACAGGGAAGTAAGGGATGAGCAGTTCTTC
CATSDGDREVRDEQFF
>TRBV12-3/TRBV12-4|-|TRBJ2-3|few
TGTGCCAGCAGTTTGCAAGATACGCAGTATTTT
CASSLQDTQYF
>TRBV19|TRBD2|TRBJ2-7|many
TGTGCCAGTAGTATAGGACTAGCGGACGGTAACGAGCAGTACTTC
CASSIGLADGNEQYF
>TRBV6-1|TRBD2|TRBJ2-7|medium-sized
TGTGCCAGCAGTGAACAGTCTAGCGGCTCCTACGAGCAGTACTTC
CASSEQSSGSYEQYF
>TRBV6-1|-|TRBJ2-3|few
TGTGCCAGCGTGGTGTCACGGCGAGATACGCAGTATTTT
CASVVSRRDTQYF
>TRBV30|TRBD1|TRBJ2-6|many
TGTGCCTCCTCGGACAGGCCCTCTGGGGCCAACGTCCTGACTTTC
CASSDRPSGANVLTF
>TRBV5-1|TRBD1|TRBJ1-4|-
TGCGCCAGCCGGGACAGGGAATTTGAAAAACTGTTTTTT
CASRDREFEKLFF
>TRBV6-2/TRBV6-3|TRBD1|TRBJ1-3|-
TGTGCCAGCAGTTACTCGGACAGGGGAGGTGGAAACACCATATATTTT
CASSYSDRGGGNTIYF
>TRBV27|TRBD2|TRBJ2-1|few
TGTGCCAGCAGTAAAAAGGCGACTAGCGGGTCACACAATGAGCAGTTCTTC
CASSKKATSGSHNEQFF
>TRBV6-1|TRBD1|TRBJ2-5|few
TGTGCCAGCAGTGATATCCCGGGACAGGGTTCTGAGACCCAGTACTTC
CASSDIPGQGSETQYF
>TRBV6-1|-|TRBJ2-5|-
TGTGCCAACAGTGAACGGGCGGGTAGTTACCAAGAGACCCAGTACTTC
CANSERAGSYQETQYF
>TRBV5-1|-|TRBJ1-1|-
TGCGCCAGCAGCTTGGCAGGGAGAAGCGTAGCTTTCTTT
CASSLAGRSVAFF
>TRBV2|-|TRBJ2-5|many
TGTGCCAGCAGTACAGGGAATAATGGAGAGACCCAGTACTTC
CASSTGNNGETQYF
>TRBV6-1|TRBD1|TRBJ2-7|few
TGTGCCACCTACGCAGGGGGCGGCTACGAGCAGTACTTC
CATYAGGGYEQYF
>TRBV5-1|TRBD1|TRBJ1-3|-
TGCGCCAGCAGCTTAGGACAGGGGACCCTCTCTGGAAACACCATATATTTT
CASSLGQGTLSGNTIYF
>TRBV6-6|-|TRBJ1-2|few
TGTGCCAGCAGTTACACGACAAAATCCGTAGGGGGCTACACCTTC
CASSYTTKSVGGYTF
>TRBV19|-|TRBJ2-3|-
TGTTCCATCCAGAAAGGACACCACACAGATACGCAGTATTTT
CSIQKGHHTDTQYF